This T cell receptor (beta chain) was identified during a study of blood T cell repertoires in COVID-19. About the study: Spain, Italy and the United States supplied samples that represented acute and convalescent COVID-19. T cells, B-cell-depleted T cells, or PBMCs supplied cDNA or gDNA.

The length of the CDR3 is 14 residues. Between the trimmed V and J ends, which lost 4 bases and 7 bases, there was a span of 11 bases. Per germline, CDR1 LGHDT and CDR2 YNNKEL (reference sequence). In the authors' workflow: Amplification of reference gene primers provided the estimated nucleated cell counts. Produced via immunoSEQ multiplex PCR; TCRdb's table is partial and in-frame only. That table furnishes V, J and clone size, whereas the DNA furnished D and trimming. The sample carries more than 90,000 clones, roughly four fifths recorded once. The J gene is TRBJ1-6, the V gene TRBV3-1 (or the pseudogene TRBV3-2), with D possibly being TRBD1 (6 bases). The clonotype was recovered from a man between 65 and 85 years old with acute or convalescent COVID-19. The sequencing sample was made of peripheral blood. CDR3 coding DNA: TGTGCCAGCAGCCCGGGGACAACCAATTCACCCCTCCACTTT. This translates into CASSPGTTNSPLHF.